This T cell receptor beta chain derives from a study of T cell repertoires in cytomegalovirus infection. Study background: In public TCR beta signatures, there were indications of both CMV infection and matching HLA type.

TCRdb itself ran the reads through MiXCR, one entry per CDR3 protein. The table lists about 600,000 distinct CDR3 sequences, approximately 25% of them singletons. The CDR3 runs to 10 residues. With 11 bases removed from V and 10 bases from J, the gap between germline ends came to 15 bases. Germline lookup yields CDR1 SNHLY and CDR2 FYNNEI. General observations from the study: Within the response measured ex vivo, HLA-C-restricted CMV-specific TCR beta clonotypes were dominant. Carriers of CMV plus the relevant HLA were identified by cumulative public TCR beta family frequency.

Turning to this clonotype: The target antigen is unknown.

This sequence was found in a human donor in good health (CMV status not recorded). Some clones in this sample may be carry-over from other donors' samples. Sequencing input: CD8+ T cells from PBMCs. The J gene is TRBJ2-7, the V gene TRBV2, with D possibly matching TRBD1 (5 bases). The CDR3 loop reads CASQGRVQYV. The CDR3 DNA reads TGTGCCTCCCAGGGCAGGGTTCAGTACGTC.